The 26 T cell receptor beta chains in this list originate from one sample, sequenced in a study of vaccination and CD4 T cells after COVID-19 (dated by TCRdb to between 2020 and 2023). The treatment or condition label corresponds to: approximately 9-day PBMC culture with coronavirus spike peptide pools or control peptides (ViraFEST assay). CD4+ T cells from unexposed donors were collected before the COVID-19 pandemic (2011-2018). What these receptors recognize is not known. The library was generated by PCR. The sequencer was an Illumina iSeq 100. DNA from cultured CD4+ T cells was subjected to TCR sequencing with the Oncomine TCR Beta short-read assay at the Johns Hopkins FTIC core. The QIAamp micro DNA kit was used to extract genomic DNA from the cultured CD4+ T cells. The public reads were run again by TCRdb, first through fastp at Q25 and then through MiXCR, and only productive beta chains were kept. Entries that share a CDR3 protein sequence are merged under the most common genes and DNA. In all, the sample holds around 9,000 distinct CDR3 sequences, and approximately 31% of those were seen once. The ten largest clones represent roughly 20% of the sample.

The sequenced sample was CD4+ T cells from blood, cultured in vitro. These receptors came from a human donor in good health.

J is TRBJ2-2 and V is TRBV20-1; the D gene is possibly TRBD2 (6 bases). CDR1 is DFQATT and CDR2 is SNEGSKA in the germline V gene (reference sequence). CDR3 length: 15 amino acids. Trimming removed 0 bases from V and 8 bases from J, with 16 bases in between. Here the CDR3 reads CSARDRTGSAGELFF. The CDR3 DNA reads TGCAGTGCTAGAGATAGAACCGGGAGCGCTGGGGAGCTGTTTTTT.

The chain employs TRBV28 and TRBJ1-4, with a tentative D call TRBD1 (5 bases). V was shortened by 0 bases and J by 0 bases, with 11 bases between the two germline ends. Germline V CDR1 and CDR2: MDHEN, SYDVKM. The length of the CDR3 is 17 residues. The CDR3 sequence: CASSLWDLDTTNEKLFF. In DNA, the CDR3 is TGTGCCAGCAGTTTATGGGACCTGGACACAACTAATGAAAAACTGTTTTTT.

Only a few counts were recorded for this clonotype. This chain links TRBV15 with TRBJ2-1, with a weak D call TRBD2 (6 bases). The CDR3 totals 18 residues. V gave up 0 bases and J gave up 5 bases, with 20 bases separating them. Germline V lookup: CDR1 LNHNV, CDR2 YYDKDF (reference sequence). The chain's CDR3 is CATSREAPSAEYNNEQFF. The CDR3 DNA is TGTGCCACCAGCAGAGAGGCCCCTAGCGCCGAATACAACAATGAGCAGTTCTTC.

The sample holds a few counts of this clonotype. The rearrangement links TRBV6-1 to TRBJ1-2; tentatively, D is TRBD1 (5 bases). Per the germline V gene, CDR1 is MNHNS and CDR2 is SASEGT. Trimming removed 5 bases from V and 4 bases from J, with 17 bases in between. The CDR3 is made up of 15 amino acids. In DNA, the CDR3 is TGTGCCAGCAGTCCCCGAAGGGACGATGTCTATGGCTACACCTTC. It yields the protein CASSPRRDDVYGYTF.

The V call is TRBV4-3, the J call TRBJ1-1, with D unresolved. Trimming stripped 0 bases from V and 2 bases from J, with 4 bases between. Germline values: CDR1 LGHNA, CDR2 YSLEER. The length of the CDR3 is 13 residues. CDR3 amino acids: CASSQDRNTEAFF. The CDR3 coding sequence is TGCGCCAGCAGCCAAGACAGAAACACTGAAGCTTTCTTT.

V is TRBV2 and J is TRBJ1-2; 7 bases are a match to TRBD1. CDR3 size: 14 residues. Trimming cost V 3 bases and J 7 bases; bases outside gene matches: 8. The germline CDR1 and CDR2 sequences are SNHLY and FYNNEI. The CDR3 DNA follows: TGTGCCAGCAGTGAGATGACAGGGACCAGTGGCTACACCTTC. Encoded protein: CASSEMTGTSGYTF.

This chain uses TRBV20-1 with TRBJ2-3; D might be TRBD2 (6 bases). Trimming pared 6 bases from V and 2 bases from J, leaving 12 bases between. CDR3 length: 13 residues. CDR1 is DFQATT and CDR2 is SNEGSKA in the germline V gene (reference sequence). DNA for the CDR3: TGCAGTGCCCCAGCGGGCCCCACAGATACGCAGTATTTT. This translates into CSAPAGPTDTQYF.

This rearrangement joins TRBV7-2 to TRBJ2-3; 7 bases align to TRBD2. Germline V gene sequence: CDR1 SGHTA, CDR2 FQGNSA. The CDR3 consists of 15 residues. V lost 1 base to trimming and J lost 5 bases; unmatched junction nucleotides: 6. The CDR3 DNA sequence: TGTGCCAGCAGCTTAGGTTCGGGGGGAGGAGATACGCAGTATTTT. This encodes CASSLGSGGGDTQYF.

This chain uses TRBV6-2 or TRBV6-3 with TRBJ1-1; 7 positions match TRBD1. V lost 5 bases and J lost 7; bases outside the gene matches: 10. Germline V CDR1 and CDR2: MNHEY, SVGEGT. CDR3 length: 14 amino acids. DNA of the CDR3: TGTGCCAGCAGTCCCTTGGGACAGCGGAGTGAAGCTTTCTTT. It yields the protein CASSPLGQRSEAFF.

V and J are TRBV19 and TRBJ1-1; 8 bases are a match to TRBD1. J gave up 0 bases and V 6 bases, and 6 bases lay outside the gene matches. The CDR3 sequence is 15 residues long. Germline loops: CDR1 LNHDA, CDR2 SQIVND (reference sequence). The CDR3 here is CASRYRGGLNTEAFF. CDR3 sequence (DNA): TGTGCCAGTAGGTACAGGGGGGGTTTGAACACTGAAGCTTTCTTT.

In its sample, this clonotype ranks as medium-sized (0.01 to 0.1%). The gene calls are TRBV6-1 and TRBJ1-2; D unclear. Germline CDR1 and CDR2: MNHNS and SASEGT. Trimming took off 3 bases at V and 2 bases at J, with 7 bases between the two ends. The CDR3 consists of 13 residues. The CDR3 loop is CASSEEGNYGYTF. The CDR3 region has the DNA TGTGCCAGCAGTGAGGAAGGGAACTATGGCTACACCTTC.

This clonotype was detected only a few times. The chain combines TRBV5-1 with TRBJ1-2; TRBD1 might be the D (6 bases). Germline V lookup: CDR1 SGHRS, CDR2 YFSETQ. With 5 bases removed from V and 5 bases from J, the gap between germline ends came to 16 bases. The CDR3 has 14 amino acids. CDR3 sequence reads: CASSSNGQTYGYTF. The DNA for the CDR3 is TGCGCCAGCAGTAGCAATGGACAGACTTATGGCTACACCTTC.

This clonotype occurred a few times. V gene TRBV5-4 combines with J gene TRBJ2-2, with TRBD1 matching 8 bases. The CDR3 runs to 15 residues. Germline trimming cut 3 bases from V and 0 bases from J; bases unmatched to any gene: 1. Germline lookup yields CDR1 SGHNT and CDR2 YYREEE (reference sequence). The CDR3 DNA reads as TGTGCCAGCAGCTGGGACAGGTCGAACACCGGGGAGCTGTTTTTT. Its translation is CASSWDRSNTGELFF.

The chain couples TRBV19 to TRBJ2-1; D is unresolved. Germline CDR1 reads LNHDA; CDR2 reads SQIVND (reference sequence). The CDR3 extends over 11 amino acids. Trimming cost V 8 bases and J 6 bases, with 8 bases left between them. Written as DNA, the CDR3 is TGTGCCAGTGCATCGGGCAATGAGCAGTTCTTC. It translates to CASASGNEQFF.

This sequence joins TRBV28 and TRBJ1-2; no clear D gene. Germline V CDR1 and CDR2: MDHEN, SYDVKM. V was shortened by 8 bases and J by 7 bases, with 8 bases between the two germline ends. The CDR3 is 10 amino acids. The CDR3 reads CASGETGYTF. CDR3 coding DNA: TGTGCCAGCGGGGAAACTGGCTACACCTTC.

This clonotype came up a few times. The chain links TRBV18 to TRBJ1-5, with D hard to call. CDR3 length: 13 amino acids. Germline values: CDR1 KGHSH, CDR2 LQKENI. V lost 6 bases to trimming and J lost 0 bases, with 6 bases between them. CDR3 DNA: TGTGCCAGCTCTACAGATAGCAATCAGCCCCAGCATTTT. The encoded protein is CASSTDSNQPQHF.

This clonotype has only a few counts. This chain joins TRBV7-3 and TRBJ1-1; TRBD1 matches at 10 bases. V lost 5 bases to trimming and J lost 4 bases; unmatched junction nucleotides: 1. Germline lookup yields CDR1 SGHTA and CDR2 FQGTGA. This CDR3 is built from 13 residues. The CDR3 loop is CASSRTGGTEAFF. The DNA of the CDR3 is TGTGCCAGCAGCCGGACAGGGGGCACTGAAGCTTTCTTT.

The chain has TRBV28 and TRBJ1-5, with 9 positions matching TRBD1. Germline lookup yields CDR1 MDHEN and CDR2 SYDVKM. The junction had 6 bases not matched to a gene; V was cut back by 5 bases and J by 10 bases. This CDR3 is 13 amino acids long. This CDR3 reads CASSPMDRGPQHF. In DNA form, the CDR3 reads TGTGCCAGCAGTCCGATGGACAGGGGTCCCCAGCATTTT.

The chain recombines TRBV6-4 with TRBJ2-3, with 8 bases fitting TRBD2. The germline gives CDR1 MRHNA, CDR2 SNTAGT. The J segment lost 1 base and the V segment lost 4 bases, leaving 4 bases of the junction unmatched. The CDR3 runs 15 residues. As DNA, the CDR3 is TGTGCCAGCAGTGGGGCGGGAGGAGGCACAGATACGCAGTATTTT. Translation gives CASSGAGGGTDTQYF.

The V gene is TRBV28, the J gene TRBJ1-1; possible D gene TRBD1, 5 bases. This CDR3 is 15 amino acids long. With 4 bases removed from V and 10 bases from J, the gap between germline ends came to 22 bases. From germline, CDR1 is MDHEN and CDR2 SYDVKM. The CDR3 here is CASSSTPGLPFAAFF. In nucleotides, the CDR3 is TGTGCCAGCAGTTCTACCCCGGGACTCCCGTTTGCAGCTTTCTTT.

J is TRBJ2-7 and V is TRBV7-2; 7 nucleotides agree with TRBD1. This CDR3 has 14 amino acids. V shed 1 base, J shed 5 bases, and the junction held 5 bases outside the gene matches. The V gene's germline CDR1 is SGHTA and CDR2 FQGNSA. CDR3 in amino acids: CASSLVQGRDEQYF. The CDR3 bases are TGTGCCAGCAGCTTAGTACAGGGGCGGGACGAGCAGTACTTC. Full variable domain (missing parts from reference TRBV7-2 and TRBJ2-7): GAGVSQSPSNKVTEKGKDVELRCDPISGHTALYWYRQSLGQGLEFLIYFQGNSAPDKSGLPSDRFSAERTGGSVSTLTIQRTQQEDSAVYLCASSLVQGRDEQYFGPGTRLTVT.

This clonotype was counted between two and nine times. The chain joins TRBV15 to TRBJ2-4; D might be TRBD1 or TRBD2, each matching 5 bases. Germline CDR1 is LNHNV and CDR2 is YYDKDF (reference sequence). The V gene lost 4 bases and the J gene lost 0 bases, with 10 bases spanning the gap. The CDR3 loop spans 15 amino acids. The CDR3 sequence is CATSMGRLAKNIQYF. CDR3 sequence (DNA): TGTGCCACCAGCATGGGACGGTTAGCCAAAAACATTCAGTACTTC.

The chain couples TRBV7-2 to TRBJ2-1, with D maybe TRBD2 (6 bases). V was cut by 6 bases and J by 2 bases, with 14 bases left in between. The CDR3 runs 15 residues. Germline assignment: CDR1 SGHTA and CDR2 FQGNSA. CDR3 nucleotide sequence: TGTGCCAGCAGTCGGGCTAGCGACCCCTACAATGAGCAGTTCTTC. Translating gives CASSRASDPYNEQFF.

J is TRBJ2-4 and V is TRBV20-1; 10 nucleotides agree with TRBD1. J lost 4 bases, V lost 3 bases, and 3 bases had no gene match. Per germline, CDR1 DFQATT and CDR2 SNEGSKA (reference sequence). CDR3 size: 14 residues. CDR3 sequence (DNA): TGCAGTGCTAGGGGACAGGGGCTAAAAAACATTCAGTACTTC. Residues: CSARGQGLKNIQYF.

The chain couples TRBV5-4 to TRBJ2-5; 10 bases are shared with TRBD1. From germline, CDR1 is SGHNT and CDR2 YYREEE (reference sequence). V gave up 3 bases and J gave up 5 bases; unmatched junction bases: 4. This CDR3 spans 14 amino acids. In nucleotides, the CDR3 is TGTGCCAGCAGCTCGACAGGGGGCGGGGAGACCCAGTACTTC. As protein: CASSSTGGGETQYF.

The J gene is TRBJ2-7, the V gene TRBV28; a possible D gene is TRBD2 (5 bases). Germline-derived CDR1 and CDR2 are MDHEN and SYDVKM. V shed 6 bases and J shed 3 bases, with 18 bases lying between them. The CDR3 is 15 residues long. In DNA, the CDR3 is TGTGCCAGCAGCGTACCCTCTGGGGAGCACTACGAGCAGTACTTC. Amino acids: CASSVPSGEHYEQYF.